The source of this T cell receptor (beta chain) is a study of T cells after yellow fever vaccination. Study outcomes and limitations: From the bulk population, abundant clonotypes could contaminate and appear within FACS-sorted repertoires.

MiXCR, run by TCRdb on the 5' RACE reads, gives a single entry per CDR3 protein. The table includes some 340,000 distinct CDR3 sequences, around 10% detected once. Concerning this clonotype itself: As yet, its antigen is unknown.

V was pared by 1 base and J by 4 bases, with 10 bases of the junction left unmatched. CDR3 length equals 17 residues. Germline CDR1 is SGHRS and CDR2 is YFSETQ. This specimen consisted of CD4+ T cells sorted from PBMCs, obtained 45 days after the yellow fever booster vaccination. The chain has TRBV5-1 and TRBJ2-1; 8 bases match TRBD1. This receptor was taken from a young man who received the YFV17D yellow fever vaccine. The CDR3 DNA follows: TGCGCCAGCAGCTTGAGCGGATACACAGGGGGATACAATGAGCAGTTCTTC. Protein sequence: CASSLSGYTGGYNEQFF.